The sequence of this TCR beta chain was determined in a study of regulatory T cells in long-lasting Graves disease. Study-wide results and caveats: For persistent Graves' patients, TCR diversity was lower than for newly diagnosed ones.

This clonotype came up many times. Its matching antigen is unknown. Noted time point: newly diagnosed GD, antithyroid drugs for less than 3 months. Isolated PBMC RNA provided the starting material for the TCR library. The CDR3 runs 16 residues. Germline values: CDR1 KGHDR, CDR2 SFDVKD. Germline trimming cut 5 bases from V and 3 bases from J; bases unmatched to any gene: 10. Assembly of TCR beta libraries relied on iRepertoire HTBI primers together with Arm-PCR of CDR3 regions. In TCRdb, the multiplex PCR reads were re-called with MiXCR into one record per CDR3 protein. The sample shows 530,000 or so distinct CDR3 sequences, approximately 15% of them seen only once. Another study also made use of these data, one on T cells in Graves' hyperthyroidism and ophthalmopathy. That paper notes: Any patient presenting with uncontrolled infection, other autoimmune disease, pregnancy or lactation was left out.

This receptor was obtained from a man aged 25-45 years with Graves disease. Here the sequenced sample was peripheral blood mononuclear cells (PBMCs), taken at new diagnosis, from a patient treated with antithyroid drugs. This chain links TRBV24-1 with TRBJ1-2, with 8 bases identical to TRBD1. CDR3 region: CATSGVRAGGDYGYTF. In nucleotides, the CDR3 is TGTGCCACCAGTGGGGTCAGGGCAGGGGGCGACTATGGCTACACCTTC.